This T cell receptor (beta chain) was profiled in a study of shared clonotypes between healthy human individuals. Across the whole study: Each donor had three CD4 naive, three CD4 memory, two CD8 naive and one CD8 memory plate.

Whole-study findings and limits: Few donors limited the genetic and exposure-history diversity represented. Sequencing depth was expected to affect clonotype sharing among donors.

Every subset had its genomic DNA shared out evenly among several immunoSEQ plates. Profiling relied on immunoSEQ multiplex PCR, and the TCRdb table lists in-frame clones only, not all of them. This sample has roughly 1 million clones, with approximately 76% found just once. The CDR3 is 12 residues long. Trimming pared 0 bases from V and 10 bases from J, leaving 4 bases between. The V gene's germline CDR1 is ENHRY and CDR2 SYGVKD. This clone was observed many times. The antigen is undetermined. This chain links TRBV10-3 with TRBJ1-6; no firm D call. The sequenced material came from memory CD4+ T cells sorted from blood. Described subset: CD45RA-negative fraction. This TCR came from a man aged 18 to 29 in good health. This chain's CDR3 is CAISESGSPLHF. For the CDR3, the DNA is TGTGCCATCAGTGAGTCGGGGTCACCCCTCCACTTT.